This T cell receptor beta chain comes out of a study of blood T cell repertoires in COVID-19. Study-wide background: Specimens from acute and convalescent COVID-19 originated in the United States, Italy and Spain. T cells, B-cell-depleted T cells, or PBMCs provided the cDNA or gDNA that served as material.

CDR3 length: 17 residues. The V gene end was trimmed by 1 base and the J gene end by 4 bases; junction bases not matched to a gene: 10. Germline V gene sequence: CDR1 SNHLY, CDR2 FYNNEI. In the source study's methods: Estimates of nucleated cell counts were drawn from the amplification of reference gene primers. TCRdb's table, derived via immunoSEQ multiplex PCR, lists solely in-frame clones and lacks some. V and J calls and clone size are those listed in that table; D and trimming were worked out from the DNA. The sample shows around 200,000 clones, about three quarters of them seen only once. The rearrangement joins TRBV2 to TRBJ1-5, with 7 bases identical to TRBD1. Source material: peripheral blood. This sequence was found in a woman aged 70-85 years with acute or convalescent COVID-19. CDR3: CASSEGRRQGGNQPQHF. The CDR3 DNA is TGTGCCAGCAGTGAAGGGAGACGACAGGGCGGTAATCAGCCCCAGCATTTT.